The rows below give T cell receptor beta chains drawn from one sample of a study of cytomegalovirus exposure and HLA in healthy donors. The protocol was immunoSEQ multiplex PCR, while the TCRdb copy is restricted to in-frame clones and leaves out a portion. The clone table shows 150,000 to 250,000 clones, with the ten largest holding around 0.7%. The sample was PBMCs. Every receptor here comes from a boy between 5 and 17 years old in good health and CMV-seronegative. Both conserved end residues are part of each CDR3. Each record gives: J gene, V gene, CDR3 protein.

j_call: TRBJ1-5
v_call: TRBV2
cdr3_aa: CASDPGGYVGNQPQHF

j_call: TRBJ1-3
v_call: TRBV13
cdr3_aa: CASSGGTGGNTIYF

j_call: TRBJ1-1
v_call: TRBV27
cdr3_aa: CASSNQGFEAFF

j_call: TRBJ2-7
v_call: TRBV2
cdr3_aa: CASSERYEQYF

j_call: TRBJ2-3
v_call: TRBV28
cdr3_aa: CATGYRGGLDTQYF

j_call: TRBJ2-7
v_call: TRBV7-6
cdr3_aa: CASSPLLAFTYEQYF

j_call: TRBJ1-3
v_call: TRBV2
cdr3_aa: CASRPQEGVNTIYF

j_call: TRBJ1-2
v_call: TRBV18
cdr3_aa: CASSPPSRQPYGYTF

j_call: TRBJ2-3
v_call: TRBV15
cdr3_aa: CATSRGLAGGQDTQYF

j_call: TRBJ2-7
v_call: TRBV4-3
cdr3_aa: CASSQNRGSYEQYF

j_call: TRBJ1-2
v_call: TRBV11-2
cdr3_aa: CASRPGFQGYTF

j_call: TRBJ2-7
v_call: TRBV5-1
cdr3_aa: CASSLAGNSYEQYF

j_call: TRBJ1-1
v_call: TRBV2
cdr3_aa: CASSELRGQNTEAFF

j_call: TRBJ2-1
v_call: TRBV7-2
cdr3_aa: CVMELYNEQFF

j_call: TRBJ1-1
v_call: TRBV29-1
cdr3_aa: CSVEIPGTGGTEAFF

j_call: TRBJ2-3
v_call: TRBV7-9
cdr3_aa: CASSLDWGGPSTDTQYF

j_call: TRBJ1-1
v_call: TRBV11-2
cdr3_aa: CASSLGGSLNTEAFF

j_call: TRBJ2-7
v_call: TRBV2
cdr3_aa: CASSSGTGYYEQYF

j_call: TRBJ1-2
v_call: TRBV9
cdr3_aa: CASSPGGGRVDYGYTF

j_call: TRBJ2-7
v_call: TRBV5-4
cdr3_aa: CASSLRQGINEQYF

j_call: TRBJ2-5
v_call: TRBV2
cdr3_aa: CASTMSGGAGETQYF

j_call: TRBJ1-5
v_call: TRBV6-5
cdr3_aa: CASRTTEYSNQPQHF

j_call: TRBJ2-3
v_call: TRBV7-3
cdr3_aa: CASSGIGGLPPDTQYF

j_call: TRBJ1-1
v_call: TRBV10-3
cdr3_aa: CAISQGGPNTEAFF

j_call: TRBJ2-7
v_call: TRBV6-5
cdr3_aa: CASSRTGGIEQYF

j_call: TRBJ2-7
v_call: TRBV27
cdr3_aa: CASSLSGDRRGYEQYF

j_call: TRBJ1-2
v_call: TRBV6-5
cdr3_aa: CASASTFGGYTF

j_call: TRBJ1-2
v_call: TRBV29-1
cdr3_aa: CSVEWDGGGYTF

j_call: TRBJ2-7
v_call: TRBV7-9
cdr3_aa: CASSLETDSYEQYF

j_call: TRBJ1-1
v_call: TRBV27
cdr3_aa: CASRQGNTEAFF

j_call: TRBJ2-1
v_call: TRBV4-1
cdr3_aa: CASSEGGNSYNEQFF

j_call: TRBJ2-5
v_call: TRBV7-6
cdr3_aa: CATGVETQYF

j_call: TRBJ2-7
v_call: TRBV19
cdr3_aa: CASSIAAGYEQYF

j_call: TRBJ1-2
v_call: TRBV28
cdr3_aa: CASSPRGQGSVGYTF

j_call: TRBJ2-7
v_call: TRBV6-1
cdr3_aa: CASRGGREDEQYF

j_call: TRBJ2-7
v_call: TRBV6-5
cdr3_aa: CASSYPSRDRQQCF

j_call: TRBJ2-5
v_call: TRBV7-2
cdr3_aa: CASSLVLLAGEETQYF

j_call: TRBJ1-5
v_call: TRBV2
cdr3_aa: CASSEEQGELQPQHF

j_call: TRBJ1-2
v_call: TRBV19
cdr3_aa: CATRLGYGYTF

j_call: TRBJ2-1
v_call: TRBV7-3
cdr3_aa: CASSLEQAANEQFF

j_call: TRBJ2-5
v_call: TRBV5-4
cdr3_aa: CASSTSGGGETQYF

j_call: TRBJ2-1
v_call: TRBV10-2
cdr3_aa: CASGGLAGVYNEQFF

j_call: TRBJ1-1
v_call: TRBV19
cdr3_aa: CASSTDRGGTEAFF

j_call: TRBJ1-2
v_call: TRBV29-1
cdr3_aa: CSVEGSGEPGYTF

j_call: TRBJ1-1
v_call: TRBV7-6
cdr3_aa: CASSLVSRGRNTEAFF

j_call: NA
v_call: TRBV9
cdr3_aa: CASSPTGSQAHEQYF

j_call: TRBJ1-2
v_call: TRBV6-5
cdr3_aa: CASSEDSFYGYTF

j_call: TRBJ2-3
v_call: TRBV6-4
cdr3_aa: CASSDRGSTDTQYF

j_call: TRBJ2-5
v_call: TRBV7-2
cdr3_aa: CASGPEVWGGEETQYF

j_call: TRBJ2-4
v_call: TRBV6-6
cdr3_aa: CASWEGGLPKNIQYF

j_call: TRBJ1-4
v_call: TRBV18
cdr3_aa: CASSHKRGATNEKLFF

j_call: TRBJ1-3
v_call: TRBV6-1
cdr3_aa: CASSEAPYWAGGSGNTIYF

j_call: TRBJ1-1
v_call: TRBV2
cdr3_aa: CASRRQGLGTEAFF

j_call: TRBJ1-1
v_call: TRBV19
cdr3_aa: CASSMNPRSTEAFF

j_call: TRBJ2-1
v_call: TRBV9
cdr3_aa: CASSPDPATSGAKNEQFF

j_call: TRBJ1-3
v_call: TRBV15
cdr3_aa: CATSRPSSGNTIYF

j_call: TRBJ2-6
v_call: TRBV5-1
cdr3_aa: CASSPRVGSGANVLTF